Sequencing of this T cell receptor (beta chain) was carried out in a study of blood T cells in healthy people across ages. The study, taken as a whole, reports: The long-lived group displayed more naive CD4+ cells, plus higher diversity, than the aged donors did. The authors considered diversity estimates from one million T cells to be underestimates.

Germline V gene lookup returns CDR1 LNHNV and CDR2 YYDKDF (reference sequence). Trimming took 4 bases from V and 7 from J; bases not matched to a gene: 3. This CDR3 has 13 residues. A sample-barcoded 5' primer and a J-beta primer mix were used in a second PCR of roughly 6 to 11 cycles. A template-switch adaptor that had 12 random nucleotides put a tag on each cDNA molecule. TCRdb re-derived calls from the 5' RACE reads in MiXCR, one entry per CDR3 protein. Of 790,000 or so distinct CDR3 sequences listed, about 56% are singletons. Isolation per sample recovered at least 7 million PBMCs. Only a few counts were recorded for this clonotype. Its antigen remains unknown.

The V call is TRBV15, the J call TRBJ2-2; 7 nucleotides line up with TRBD2. Sequencing was done on a sample of blood. The clonotype originates from a man aged 35 to 55 in good health. The chain's CDR3 is CATSNWGGGELFF. As DNA, the CDR3 is TGTGCCACCAGCAATTGGGGGGGCGGGGAGCTGTTTTTT.